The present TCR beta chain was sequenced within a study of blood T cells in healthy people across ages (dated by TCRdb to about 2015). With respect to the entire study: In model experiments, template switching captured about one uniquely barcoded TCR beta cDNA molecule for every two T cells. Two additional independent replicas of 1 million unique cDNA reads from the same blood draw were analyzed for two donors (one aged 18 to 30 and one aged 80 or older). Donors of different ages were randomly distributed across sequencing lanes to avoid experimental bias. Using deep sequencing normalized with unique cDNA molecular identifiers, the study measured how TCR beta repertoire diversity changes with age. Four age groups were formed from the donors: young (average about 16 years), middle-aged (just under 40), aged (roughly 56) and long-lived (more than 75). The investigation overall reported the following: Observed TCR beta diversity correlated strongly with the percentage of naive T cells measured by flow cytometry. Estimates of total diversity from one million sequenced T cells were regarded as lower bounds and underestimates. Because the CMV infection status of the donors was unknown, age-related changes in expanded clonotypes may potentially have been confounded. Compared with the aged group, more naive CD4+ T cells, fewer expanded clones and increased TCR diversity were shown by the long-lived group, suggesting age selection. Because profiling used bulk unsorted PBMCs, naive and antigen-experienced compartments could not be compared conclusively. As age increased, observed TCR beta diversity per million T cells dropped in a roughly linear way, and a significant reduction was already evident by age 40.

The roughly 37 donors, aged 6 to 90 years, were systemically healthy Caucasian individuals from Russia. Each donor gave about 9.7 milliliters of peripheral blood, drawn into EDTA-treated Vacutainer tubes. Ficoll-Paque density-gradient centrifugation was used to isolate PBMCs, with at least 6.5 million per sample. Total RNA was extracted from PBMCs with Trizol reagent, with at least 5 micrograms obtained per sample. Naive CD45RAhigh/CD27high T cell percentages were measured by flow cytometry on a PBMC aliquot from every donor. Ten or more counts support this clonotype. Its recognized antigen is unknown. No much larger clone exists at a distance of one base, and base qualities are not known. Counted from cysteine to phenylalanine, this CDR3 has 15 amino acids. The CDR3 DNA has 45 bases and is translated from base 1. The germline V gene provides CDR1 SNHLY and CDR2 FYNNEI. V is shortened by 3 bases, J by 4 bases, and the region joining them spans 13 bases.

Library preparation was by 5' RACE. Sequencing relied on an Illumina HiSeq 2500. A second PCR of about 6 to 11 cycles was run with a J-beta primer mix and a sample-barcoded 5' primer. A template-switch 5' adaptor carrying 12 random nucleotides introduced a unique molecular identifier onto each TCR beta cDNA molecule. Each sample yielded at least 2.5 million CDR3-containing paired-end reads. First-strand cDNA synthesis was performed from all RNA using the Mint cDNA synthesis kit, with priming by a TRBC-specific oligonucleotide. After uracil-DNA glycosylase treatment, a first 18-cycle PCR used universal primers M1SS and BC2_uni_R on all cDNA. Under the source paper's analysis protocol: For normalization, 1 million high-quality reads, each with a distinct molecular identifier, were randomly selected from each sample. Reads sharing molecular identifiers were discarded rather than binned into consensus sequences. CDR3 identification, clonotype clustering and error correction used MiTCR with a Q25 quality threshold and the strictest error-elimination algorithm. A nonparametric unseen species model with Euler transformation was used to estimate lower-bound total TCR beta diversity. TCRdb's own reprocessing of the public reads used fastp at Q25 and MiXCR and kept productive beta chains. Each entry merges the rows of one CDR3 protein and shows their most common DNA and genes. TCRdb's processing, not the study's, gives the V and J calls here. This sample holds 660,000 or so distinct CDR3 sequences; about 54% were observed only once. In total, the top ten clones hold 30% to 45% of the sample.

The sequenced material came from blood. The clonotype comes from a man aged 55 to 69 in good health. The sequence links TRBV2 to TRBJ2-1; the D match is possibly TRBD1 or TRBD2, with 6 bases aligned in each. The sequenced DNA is TGTGCCAGCAGTGACGAGGGGGGCCGGTACAATGAGCAGTTCTTC. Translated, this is CASSDEGGRYNEQFF.